Below are 12 T cell receptor beta chains sequenced from a single sample in a study of blood T cell repertoires in COVID-19. Clones were read by immunoSEQ multiplex PCR, and TCRdb kept only the in-frame ones, dropping some. The repertoire holds fewer than 200,000 clones, with 85% to 90% as singletons. The specimen sequenced was peripheral blood. These receptors were taken from a man aged 35-49 years with active or convalescent COVID-19.

This clone was found once. CDR3 sequence (DNA): TGTGCCACCAGCAGAGACAGGGGCAGGAACACTGAAGCTTTCTTT. Its translation is CATSRDRGRNTEAFF. The V and J genes are TRBV15 and TRBJ1-1; weak D call: TRBD1 (6 bases). From germline, CDR1 is LNHNV and CDR2 YYDKDF (reference sequence). CDR3 size: 15 residues. V was trimmed by 0 bases and J by 1 base, leaving 9 bases between them.

CDR3 residues: CASSALDRGESPLHF. The CDR3, as DNA: TGTGCCAGCAGCGCCCTCGACAGGGGTGAATCACCCCTCCACTTT. The chain has TRBV9 and TRBJ1-6; 8 bases fit TRBD1. With 3 bases clipped from V and 10 bases from J, the junction kept 9 bases outside the gene matches. The CDR3 loop spans 15 amino acids. The germline CDR1 and CDR2 sequences are SGDLS and YYNGEE. Variable domain in full (rest from reference TRBV9 and TRBJ1-6): DSGVTQTPKHLITATGQRVTLRCSPRSGDLSVYWYQQSLDQGLQFLIQYYNGEERAKGNILERFSAQQFPDLHSELNLSSLELGDSALYFCASSALDRGESPLHFGNGTRLTVT.

This clone has a single count. This rearrangement joins TRBV5-6 to TRBJ2-6, with D perhaps TRBD1 (6 bases). This CDR3 has 15 amino acids. Germline CDR1 is SGHDT and CDR2 is YYEEEE. V was cut by 3 bases and J by 4 bases, with 11 bases left in between. CDR3 loop: CASSSGGGGANVLTF. Here the CDR3 DNA reads TGTGCCAGCAGCTCTGGGGGCGGCGGGGCCAACGTCCTGACTTTC.

A single count supports this clone. The rearrangement joins TRBV7-8 to TRBJ2-2, with 10 bases lining up with TRBD2. The CDR3 is 19 residues long. V shed 1 base, J shed 2 bases, and the junction held 10 bases outside the gene matches. Germline CDR1 and CDR2: SGHVS and FQNEAQ. CDR3 bases: TGTGCCAGCAGCTTAGTCTCTCTAGCGGGGGTTACTAACACCGGGGAGCTGTTTTTT. Translation: CASSLVSLAGVTNTGELFF.

The V call is TRBV29-1, the J call TRBJ1-2, with TRBD1 matching 9 bases. V shed 4 bases and J 11 bases; nucleotides not matched to a gene: 11. In germline, CDR1 is SQVTM, CDR2 ANQGSEA. The CDR3 length is 13 residues. The CDR3 spells CSVVPKGQGSYTF. CDR3 bases: TGCAGCGTTGTCCCGAAGGGACAGGGATCTTACACCTTC.

V is TRBV7-2 and J is TRBJ1-3, with TRBD1 identical over 7 bases. The CDR3 extends over 15 amino acids. Germline lookup yields CDR1 SGHTA and CDR2 FQGNSA. The junction had 4 bases not matched to a gene; V was cut back by 5 bases and J by 0 bases. Here the CDR3 DNA reads TGTGCCAGCAGCCCAGACAGGGCCTCTGGAAACACCATATATTTT. It is translated as CASSPDRASGNTIYF.

V usage is TRBV7-8 and J usage is TRBJ1-1; tentatively, D is TRBD1 (6 bases). The CDR3 has 15 amino acids. CDR1 is SGHVS, CDR2 FQNEAQ, per germline. Trimming cost V 5 bases and J 10 bases, with 23 bases left between them. As DNA, the CDR3 is TGTGCCAGCAGCCCCCGCCGAACAGGGCCTGGAGGAGCTTTCTTT. Its translation is CASSPRRTGPGGAFF.

The V call is TRBV5-6, the J call TRBJ1-2, with D hard to call. Trimming took off 1 base at V and 2 bases at J, with 9 bases between the two ends. Germline values: CDR1 SGHDT, CDR2 YYEEEE. CDR3 length: 14 residues. This CDR3 is CASSLWRMNYGYTF. The CDR3 nucleotides read TGTGCCAGCAGCTTGTGGCGGATGAACTATGGCTACACCTTC.

V gene TRBV6-5 combines with J gene TRBJ2-5; no reliable D call. The CDR3 sequence is 14 residues long. The V gene's germline CDR1 is MNHEY and CDR2 SVGAGI. Trimming left V 5 bases short and J 1 base short, with 11 bases between. CDR3 sequence (DNA): TGTGCCAGCAGTCAACAGCCAAGCCAAGAGACCCAGTACTTC. It translates to CASSQQPSQETQYF.

This clone has a handful of counts. V usage is TRBV3-1 (or the pseudogene TRBV3-2) and J usage is TRBJ1-4; D gene ambiguous. The V end lost 1 base, the J end lost 7 bases, and 13 bases lay between the germline ends. The CDR3 is 15 amino acids. Germline V lookup: CDR1 LGHDT, CDR2 YNNKEL (reference sequence). DNA for the CDR3: TGTGCCAGCAGCCAAGGCCTTACGGACTCTGAAAAACTGTTTTTT. Translated, it gives CASSQGLTDSEKLFF.

In DNA, the CDR3 is TGTGCCAGCAGTTACCAGGGCTCCTACGAGCAGTACTTC. Its translation is CASSYQGSYEQYF. J is TRBJ2-7 and V is TRBV6-2 or TRBV6-3; D is perhaps TRBD1 (5 bases). Deletions cut 2 bases from V and 0 bases from J, with 5 bases between. CDR1 is MNHEY and CDR2 is SVGEGT in the germline V gene. This CDR3 has 13 amino acids.

This chain uses TRBV3-1 (or the pseudogene TRBV3-2) with TRBJ1-2; 7 nucleotides agree with TRBD1. CDR3 length: 13 residues. The germline V gene has CDR1 LGHDT and CDR2 YNNKEL (reference sequence). Trimming cost V 4 bases and J 3 bases; bases outside gene matches: 2. The CDR3 DNA follows: TGTGCCAGCAGCCGGGACAGCTACTATGGCTACACCTTC. Its translation is CASSRDSYYGYTF.